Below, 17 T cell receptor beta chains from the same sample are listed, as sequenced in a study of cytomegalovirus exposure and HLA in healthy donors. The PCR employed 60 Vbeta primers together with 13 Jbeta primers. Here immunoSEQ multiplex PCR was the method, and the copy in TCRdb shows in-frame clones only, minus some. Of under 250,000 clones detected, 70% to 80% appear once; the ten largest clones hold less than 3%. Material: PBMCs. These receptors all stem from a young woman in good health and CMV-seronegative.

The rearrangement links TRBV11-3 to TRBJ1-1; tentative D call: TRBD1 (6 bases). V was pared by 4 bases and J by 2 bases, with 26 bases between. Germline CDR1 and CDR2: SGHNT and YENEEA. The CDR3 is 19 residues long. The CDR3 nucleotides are TGTGCCAGCAGCTCCCCCGAAGGGCCACAGGGCGGATTAAACACTGAAGCTTTCTTT. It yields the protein CASSSPEGPQGGLNTEAFF. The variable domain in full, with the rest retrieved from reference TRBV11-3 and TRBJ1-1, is EAGVVQSPRYKIIEKKQPVAFWCNPISGHNTLYWYLQNLGQGPELLIRYENEEAVDDSQLPKDRFSAERLKGVDSTLKIQPAELGDSAVYLCASSSPEGPQGGLNTEAFFGQGTRLTVV.

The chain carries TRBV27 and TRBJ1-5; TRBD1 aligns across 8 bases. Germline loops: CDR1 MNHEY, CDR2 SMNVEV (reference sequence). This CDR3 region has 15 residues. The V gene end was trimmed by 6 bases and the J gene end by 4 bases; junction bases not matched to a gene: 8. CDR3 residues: CASRPTGARNQPQHF. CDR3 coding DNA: TGTGCCAGCAGACCGACAGGGGCGAGGAATCAGCCCCAGCATTTT.

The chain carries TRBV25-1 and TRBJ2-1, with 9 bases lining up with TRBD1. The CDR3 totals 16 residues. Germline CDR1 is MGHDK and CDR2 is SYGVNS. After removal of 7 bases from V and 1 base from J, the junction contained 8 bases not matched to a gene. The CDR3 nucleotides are TGTGCCAGCACCACAAACAGGGGGCAATCCTACAATGAGCAGTTCTTC. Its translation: CASTTNRGQSYNEQFF.

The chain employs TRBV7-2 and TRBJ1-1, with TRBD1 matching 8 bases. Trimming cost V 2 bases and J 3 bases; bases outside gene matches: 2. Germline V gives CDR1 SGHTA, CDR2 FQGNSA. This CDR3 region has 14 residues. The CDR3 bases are TGTGCCAGCAGCTTAAGGGACAGGTACACTGAAGCTTTCTTT. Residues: CASSLRDRYTEAFF. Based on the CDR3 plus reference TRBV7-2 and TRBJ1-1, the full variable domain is GAGVSQSPSNKVTEKGKDVELRCDPISGHTALYWYRQSLGQGLEFLIYFQGNSAPDKSGLPSDRFSAERTGGSVSTLTIQRTQQEDSAVYLCASSLRDRYTEAFFGQGTRLTVV.

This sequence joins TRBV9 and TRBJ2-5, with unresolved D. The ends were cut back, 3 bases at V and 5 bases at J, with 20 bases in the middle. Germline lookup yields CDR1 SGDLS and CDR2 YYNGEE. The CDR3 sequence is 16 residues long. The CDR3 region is CASSESPWIERETQYF. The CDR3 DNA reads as TGTGCCAGCAGCGAGTCCCCCTGGATAGAGAGGGAGACCCAGTACTTC.

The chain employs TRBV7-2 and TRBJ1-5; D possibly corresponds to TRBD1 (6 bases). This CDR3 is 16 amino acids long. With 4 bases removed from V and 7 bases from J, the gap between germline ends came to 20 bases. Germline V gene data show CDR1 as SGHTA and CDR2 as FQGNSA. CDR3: CASSSSYQGGRQPQHF. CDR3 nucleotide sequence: TGTGCCAGCAGCTCCTCCTACCAAGGGGGTCGCCAGCCCCAGCATTTT.

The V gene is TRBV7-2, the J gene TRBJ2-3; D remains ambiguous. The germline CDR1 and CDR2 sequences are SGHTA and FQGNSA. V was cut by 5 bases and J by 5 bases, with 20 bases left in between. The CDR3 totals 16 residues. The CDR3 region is CASSPYSSKRGDTQYF. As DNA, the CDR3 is TGTGCCAGCAGCCCGTACTCATCGAAAAGAGGAGATACGCAGTATTTT.

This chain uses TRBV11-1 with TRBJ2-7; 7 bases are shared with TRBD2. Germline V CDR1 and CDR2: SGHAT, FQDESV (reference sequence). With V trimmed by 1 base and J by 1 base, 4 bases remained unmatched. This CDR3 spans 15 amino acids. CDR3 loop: CASSLGASGSYEQYF. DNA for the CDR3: TGTGCCAGCAGCTTAGGGGCTAGCGGTTCCTACGAGCAGTACTTC.

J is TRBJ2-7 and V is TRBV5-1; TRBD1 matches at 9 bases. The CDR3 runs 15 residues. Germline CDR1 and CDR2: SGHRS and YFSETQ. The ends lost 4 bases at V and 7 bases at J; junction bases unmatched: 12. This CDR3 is CASSGGTGRRKEQYF. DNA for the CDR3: TGCGCCAGCAGCGGGGGGACAGGGAGGCGGAAAGAGCAGTACTTC. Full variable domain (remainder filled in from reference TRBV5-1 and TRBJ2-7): KAGVTQTPRYLIKTRGQQVTLSCSPISGHRSVSWYQQTPGQGLQFLFEYFSETQRNKGNFPGRFSGRQFSNSRSEMNVSTLELGDSALYLCASSGGTGRRKEQYFGPGTRLTVT.

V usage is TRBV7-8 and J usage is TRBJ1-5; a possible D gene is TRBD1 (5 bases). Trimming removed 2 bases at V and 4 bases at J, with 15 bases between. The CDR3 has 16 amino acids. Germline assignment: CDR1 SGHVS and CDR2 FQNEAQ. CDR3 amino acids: CASSLWFRVSNQPQHF. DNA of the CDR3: TGTGCCAGCAGCTTATGGTTCAGGGTATCGAATCAGCCCCAGCATTTT.

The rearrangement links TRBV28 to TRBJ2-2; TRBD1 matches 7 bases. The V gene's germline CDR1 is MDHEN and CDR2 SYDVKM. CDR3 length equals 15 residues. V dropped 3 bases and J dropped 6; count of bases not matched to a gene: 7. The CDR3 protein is CASSLTGRFPGELFF. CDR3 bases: TGTGCCAGCAGTTTGACAGGGCGCTTCCCCGGGGAGCTGTTTTTT.

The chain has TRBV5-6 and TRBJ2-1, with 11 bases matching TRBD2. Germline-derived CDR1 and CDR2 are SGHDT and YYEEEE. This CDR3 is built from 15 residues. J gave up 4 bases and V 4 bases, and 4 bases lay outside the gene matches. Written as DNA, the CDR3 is TGTGCCAGCAGCATAGCGGGAGGGCCTTACAATGAGCAGTTCTTC. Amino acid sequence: CASSIAGGPYNEQFF.

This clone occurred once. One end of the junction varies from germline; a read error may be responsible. CDR3 DNA: TGTGCTAGCAGCTCAGGTCAGGGGGACAGTTACGAGCAGTACTTC. It yields the protein CASSSGQGDSYEQYF. This chain uses TRBV7-7 with TRBJ2-7; 7 bases fit TRBD1. The CDR3 extends over 15 amino acids. Germline V CDR1 and CDR2: SSHAT, FNYEAQ (reference sequence).

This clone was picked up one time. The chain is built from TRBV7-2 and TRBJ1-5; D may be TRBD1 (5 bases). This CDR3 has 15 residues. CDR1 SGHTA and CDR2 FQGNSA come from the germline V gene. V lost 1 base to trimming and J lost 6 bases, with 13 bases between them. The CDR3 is CASSLVRQGSQPQHF. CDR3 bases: TGTGCCAGCAGCTTAGTGCGGCAGGGCTCTCAGCCCCAGCATTTT.

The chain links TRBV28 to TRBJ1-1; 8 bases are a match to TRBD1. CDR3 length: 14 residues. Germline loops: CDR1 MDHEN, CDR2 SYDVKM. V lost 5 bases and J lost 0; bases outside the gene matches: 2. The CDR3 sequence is CASSRQGMNTEAFF. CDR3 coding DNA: TGTGCCAGCAGTCGACAGGGGATGAACACTGAAGCTTTCTTT. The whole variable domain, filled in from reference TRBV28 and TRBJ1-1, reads DVKVTQSSRYLVKRTGEKVFLECVQDMDHENMFWYRQDPGLGLRLIYFSYDVKMKEKGDIPEGYSVSREKKERFSLILESASTNQTSMYLCASSRQGMNTEAFFGQGTRLTVV.

Written as DNA, the CDR3 is TGTGCCAGCAGCGCCGGAGATTGGTGGGTGGAGGGCAATGAGCAGTTCTTC. The encoded protein is CASSAGDWWVEGNEQFF. The genes are TRBV9 and TRBJ2-1; D might be TRBD2 (6 bases). The CDR3 has 17 amino acids. Trimming removed 3 bases at V and 6 bases at J, with 22 bases between. Germline V gene lookup returns CDR1 SGDLS and CDR2 YYNGEE.

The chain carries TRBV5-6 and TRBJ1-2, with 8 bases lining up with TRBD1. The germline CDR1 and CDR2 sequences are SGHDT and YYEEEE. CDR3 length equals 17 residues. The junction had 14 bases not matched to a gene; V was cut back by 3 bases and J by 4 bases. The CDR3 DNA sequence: TGTGCCAGCAGCTGGGGACAGGACAACCGGGGGATCTATGGCTACACCTTC. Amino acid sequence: CASSWGQDNRGIYGYTF. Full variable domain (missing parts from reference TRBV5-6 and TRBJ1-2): DAGVTQSPTHLIKTRGQQVTLRCSPKSGHDTVSWYQQALGQGPQFIFQYYEEEERQRGNFPDRFSGHQFPNYSSELNVNALLLGDSALYLCASSWGQDNRGIYGYTFGSGTRLTVV.